This T cell receptor (beta chain) was captured by sequencing in a study of control samples from healthy donors and cancer patients. Assay: immunoSEQ multiplex PCR; the TCRdb copy retains only in-frame clones and omits some. The data contain around 93,000 clones, around 88% of them singletons. The CDR3 runs 12 residues. With 7 bases removed from V and 4 bases from J, the gap between germline ends came to 9 bases. The sequencing input was blood. The V and J genes are TRBV12-3 or TRBV12-4 and TRBJ2-3; D is unresolved. The receptor comes from a man aged 25-40 years in good health. CDR3 loop: CASTTHPDTQYF. In DNA form, the CDR3 reads TGTGCCAGCACCACTCACCCAGATACGCAGTATTTT.